One and the same sample provided the 30 T cell receptor beta chains below, sequenced in a study of T cell responses to AZD1222 COVID-19 vaccine (TCRdb year 2021). What the time point label conveys for this sample: baseline before first vaccination. The sample's treatment or condition label, in plain terms: meningococcal conjugate vaccine given as trial control. The library was generated by the immunoSEQ multiplex PCR assay. TCRdb stores this immuneACCESS table with in-frame sequences only. Part of the clones is absent; in the studies checked, under half of the shortfall reflects unresolved V genes, and no reason is known for the rest. The sample table holds about 130,000 clones, of which less than 95% were seen once. In total, the top ten clones hold around 4.5% of the sample. The sample in question was peripheral blood, obtained on day 0 of MenACWY control vaccination. The receptor set was obtained from an adult in good health.

This chain's CDR3 is CASSSKYRGTSGETQYF. The CDR3 region has the DNA TGTGCCAGCAGTTCGAAATACAGGGGAACGTCAGGGGAGACCCAGTACTTC. The chain has TRBV27 and TRBJ2-5; 7 nucleotides line up with TRBD1. With 4 bases clipped from V and 5 bases from J, the junction kept 16 bases outside the gene matches. CDR1 and CDR2 from the germline V gene are MNHEY and SMNVEV (reference sequence). This CDR3 spans 17 amino acids.

The V call is TRBV6-6, the J call TRBJ2-7, with D perhaps given as TRBD1 or TRBD2 (6 bases each). The CDR3 length is 14 residues. The germline V gene has CDR1 MNHNY and CDR2 SVGAGI (reference sequence). The V gene lost 2 bases and the J gene lost 3 bases, with 11 bases spanning the gap. CDR3 region: CASSYGGQGYEQYF. The CDR3 DNA reads TGTGCCAGCAGTTACGGGGGGCAGGGCTACGAGCAGTACTTC.

In nucleotides, the CDR3 is TGTGCCAGCAGTTTTGGTCGAACTAACTATGGCTACACCTTC. Residues: CASSFGRTNYGYTF. This chain uses TRBV28 with TRBJ1-2; D is unclear. Germline CDR1 and CDR2: MDHEN and SYDVKM. V lost 3 bases to trimming and J lost 0 bases, with 8 bases between them. CDR3 length: 14 amino acids.

This rearrangement joins TRBV6-5 to TRBJ1-2, with 7 bases fitting TRBD1. The CDR3 is 11 residues long. Trimming cost V 6 bases and J 6 bases; bases outside gene matches: 1. Germline-derived CDR1 and CDR2 are MNHEY and SVGAGI. The CDR3 bases are TGTGCCAGCAGGCAGGGGGATGGCTACACCTTC. Amino acid sequence: CASRQGDGYTF.

The J gene is TRBJ2-7, the V gene TRBV11-3; D may be TRBD2 (5 bases). Per the germline V gene, CDR1 is SGHNT and CDR2 is YENEEA. This CDR3 comprises 19 residues. CDR3 DNA: TGTGCCAGCATCTTACAGCCCCTCCAGAATGATCCGCCATCGGGGGAGCAGTACGTC. Protein product: CASILQPLQNDPPSGEQYV.

The chain uses TRBV2 and TRBJ1-6; TRBD1 might be the D (6 bases). V was pared by 3 bases and J by 5 bases, with 8 bases between. CDR1 and CDR2 (germline): SNHLY, FYNNEI. The CDR3 spans 14 residues. CDR3 sequence: CASSDRGHNSPLHF. The CDR3 DNA follows: TGTGCCAGCAGTGACAGGGGTCATAATTCACCCCTCCACTTT. The variable domain in full, with the rest retrieved from reference TRBV2 and TRBJ1-6, is EPEVTQTPSHQVTQMGQEVILRCVPISNHLYFYWYRQILGQKVEFLVSFYNNEISEKSEIFDDQFSVERPDGSNFTLKIRSTKLEDSAMYFCASSDRGHNSPLHFGNGTRLTVT.

The chain joins TRBV6-2 or TRBV6-3 to TRBJ1-3; unclear D gene. The CDR3 consists of 16 residues. Trimming took 0 bases from V and 1 from J, leaving 10 bases between them. CDR1 and CDR2 (germline): MNHEY, SVGEGT. CDR3 region: CASSYSDGLSGNTIYF. As DNA, the CDR3 is TGTGCCAGCAGTTACTCGGACGGACTTTCTGGAAACACCATATATTTT.

A single count supports this clone. This chain uses TRBV7-2 with TRBJ2-3, with a tentative D call TRBD1 (6 bases). The CDR3 consists of 15 residues. CDR1 and CDR2 (germline): SGHTA, FQGNSA. Between the trimmed V and J ends, which lost 1 base and 2 bases, there was a span of 10 bases. The CDR3 loop is CASSLEPGATDTQYF. The CDR3 bases are TGTGCCAGCAGCTTAGAGCCAGGGGCCACAGATACGCAGTATTTT.

The rearrangement joins TRBV19 to TRBJ2-2; D is unresolved. The CDR3 loop spans 14 amino acids. V was shortened by 5 bases and J by 1 base, with 8 bases between the two germline ends. Germline loops: CDR1 LNHDA, CDR2 SQIVND (reference sequence). For the CDR3, the DNA is TGTGCCAGTAGTTGGGCAGGGAACACCGGGGAGCTGTTTTTT. Translating it yields CASSWAGNTGELFF.

The J gene is TRBJ2-1, the V gene TRBV18; D is ambiguous. CDR1 and CDR2 from the germline V gene are KGHSH and LQKENI. This CDR3 is 14 amino acids long. Trimming took off 2 bases at V and 4 bases at J, with 9 bases between the two ends. The CDR3 DNA reads as TGTGCCAGCTCACCATCCGCAGGTTACAATGAGCAGTTCTTC. This sequence encodes CASSPSAGYNEQFF.

This clone is a singleton in its sample. The J gene is TRBJ1-6, the V gene TRBV7-6; no firm D call. The CDR3 length is 15 residues. The germline CDR1 and CDR2 sequences are SGHVS and FNYEAQ. V dropped 1 base and J dropped 8 bases, with 12 bases sitting between them. CDR3 in amino acids: CASSLEEGRHSPLHF. The CDR3, as DNA: TGTGCCAGCAGCTTAGAGGAAGGGAGGCATTCACCCCTCCACTTT. Drawing the rest from reference TRBV7-6 and TRBJ1-6, the complete variable domain is GAGVSQSPRYKVTKRGQDVALRCDPISGHVSLYWYRQALGQGPEFLTYFNYEAQQDKSGLPNDRFSAERPEGSISTLTIQRTEQRDSAMYRCASSLEEGRHSPLHFGNGTRLTVT.

The chain couples TRBV7-9 to TRBJ2-3; 9 positions match TRBD2. V lost 9 bases and J lost 2; bases outside the gene matches: 3. The germline CDR1 and CDR2 sequences are SEHNR and FQNEAQ (reference sequence). CDR3 length: 13 amino acids. The DNA of the CDR3 is TGTGCCAGTCTAGCGGGGACCACAGATACGCAGTATTTT. It translates to CASLAGTTDTQYF.

The CDR3 region is CASSYDSSGANVLTF. The CDR3 DNA reads as TGTGCCAGCAGTTACGACAGCTCTGGGGCCAACGTCCTGACTTTC. The chain combines TRBV6-2 or TRBV6-3 with TRBJ2-6; possibly TRBD1 for D (5 bases). The CDR3 extends over 15 amino acids. The V end was cut by 2 bases, the J end by 0 bases, with 5 bases between. Germline V gene sequence: CDR1 MNHEY, CDR2 SVGEGT.

CDR3 sequence: CASRKGRGGETQYF. Written as DNA, the CDR3 is TGTGCCAGCAGGAAAGGGCGGGGTGGGGAGACCCAGTACTTC. The chain uses TRBV6-5 and TRBJ2-5; TRBD2 is a possible D gene (6 bases). The CDR3 consists of 14 residues. CDR1 and CDR2 from the germline V gene are MNHEY and SVGAGI. Trimming left V 6 bases short and J 5 bases short, with 16 bases between.

This chain joins TRBV27 and TRBJ2-1; possibly TRBD2 for D (6 bases). Per the germline V gene, CDR1 is MNHEY and CDR2 is SMNVEV (reference sequence). The V and J ends lost 5 bases and 4 bases respectively, with 15 bases between them. The CDR3 sequence is 15 residues long. The CDR3 is CASSAGGPSYNEQFF. CDR3 DNA: TGTGCCAGCAGTGCCGGAGGGCCGTCGTACAATGAGCAGTTCTTC.

The rearrangement uses TRBV7-3 and TRBJ2-7, with unresolved D. The CDR3 has 15 amino acids. Trimming cost V 2 bases and J 6 bases, with 17 bases left between them. CDR1 and CDR2 (germline): SGHTA, FQGTGA. The CDR3 protein is CASSLRPTGVGEQYF. The CDR3 nucleotides are TGTGCCAGCAGCTTACGACCTACTGGTGTCGGCGAGCAGTACTTC.

The chain has TRBV6-1 and TRBJ2-7; 10 positions agree with TRBD2. CDR3 length equals 15 residues. Germline CDR1 MNHNS, CDR2 SASEGT. Losses at the gene ends were 3 bases for V and 3 bases for J; bases not matched to a gene: 5. The CDR3 here is CASSDPASGSYEQYF. As DNA, the CDR3 is TGTGCCAGCAGTGACCCGGCTAGCGGGAGCTACGAGCAGTACTTC.

There are a few counts of this clone. This chain links TRBV28 with TRBJ2-1; 7 bases map to TRBD1. The germline CDR1 and CDR2 sequences are MDHEN and SYDVKM. Trimming removed 5 bases from V and 4 bases from J; junction bases left unmatched: 8. The CDR3 contains 15 residues. This CDR3 reads CASSTKRQGYNEQFF. The CDR3 nucleotides are TGTGCCAGCAGTACCAAAAGACAGGGTTACAATGAGCAGTTCTTC.

This clone was found a few times. The chain has TRBV7-9 and TRBJ2-1, with 8 bases identical to TRBD1. The junction had 6 bases not matched to a gene; V was cut back by 5 bases and J by 3 bases. The CDR3 is 15 residues long. Germline V gene data show CDR1 as SEHNR and CDR2 as FQNEAQ (reference sequence). The chain's CDR3 is CASSPWTGIYNEQFF. CDR3 coding DNA: TGTGCCAGCAGCCCCTGGACAGGGATCTACAATGAGCAGTTCTTC.

The V and J genes are TRBV6-5 and TRBJ2-2; TRBD2 aligns across 7 bases. The germline V gene encodes CDR1 MNHEY and CDR2 SVGAGI. There are 14 residues in the CDR3. With 6 bases clipped from V and 3 bases from J, the junction kept 4 bases outside the gene matches. CDR3: CASSAAGYTGELFF. The DNA for the CDR3 is TGTGCCAGCAGCGCAGCGGGATACACCGGGGAGCTGTTTTTT.

This clone was recorded once. CDR3 sequence (DNA): TGTGCCAGCAGGGGACAGGGGCCCTATGGCTACACCTTC. Amino acids: CASRGQGPYGYTF. V gene TRBV2 combines with J gene TRBJ1-2, with 10 bases identical to TRBD1. Germline CDR1 reads SNHLY; CDR2 reads FYNNEI. Trimming at V came to 6 bases and at J to 4 bases, leaving 2 bases not matched to a gene. CDR3 length: 13 residues.

In its sample, this clone was seen once. The CDR3 is CASSSGLAGEEQFF. The CDR3 DNA is TGTGCCAGCAGCTCGGGACTAGCGGGAGAGGAGCAGTTCTTC. V gene TRBV7-6 combines with J gene TRBJ2-1, with 14 positions matching TRBD2. J was trimmed by 10 bases and V by 4 bases; bases with no gene match: 3. This CDR3 has 14 residues. From germline, CDR1 is SGHVS and CDR2 FNYEAQ.

This chain joins TRBV27 and TRBJ2-1; 7 bases are a match to TRBD1. The CDR3 is 16 residues long. Germline lookup yields CDR1 MNHEY and CDR2 SMNVEV (reference sequence). With V trimmed by 6 bases and J by 8 bases, 16 bases remained unmatched. The CDR3 DNA is TGTGCCAGCAGCCACCGACAGGGTGACTTCTTCTATGAGCAGTTCTTC. Translation: CASSHRQGDFFYEQFF.

The chain employs TRBV6-2 or TRBV6-3 and TRBJ2-7; 8 bases match TRBD1. The CDR3 spans 11 residues. V was pared by 5 bases and J by 6 bases, with 0 bases of the junction left unmatched. The germline V gene encodes CDR1 MNHEY and CDR2 SVGEGT. The CDR3 region is CASSTGGEQYV. The CDR3 bases are TGTGCCAGCAGTACAGGGGGCGAGCAGTACGTC.

This clone was seen once. This chain joins TRBV9 and TRBJ2-5; no firm D call. The CDR3 sequence is 15 residues long. V was clipped by 0 bases and J by 0 bases, with 9 bases between them. Germline assignment: CDR1 SGDLS and CDR2 YYNGEE. For the CDR3, the DNA is TGTGCCAGCAGCGTAGGGCCAGACTACCAAGAGACCCAGTACTTC. Translated, it gives CASSVGPDYQETQYF.

V usage is TRBV7-6 and J usage is TRBJ1-1; TRBD1 might be the D (5 bases). The CDR3 consists of 16 residues. The V end was cut by 2 bases, the J end by 0 bases, with 13 bases between. The germline CDR1 and CDR2 sequences are SGHVS and FNYEAQ. This chain's CDR3 is CASSLFTGLMNTEAFF. CDR3 DNA: TGTGCCAGCAGCTTATTTACAGGCCTCATGAACACTGAAGCTTTCTTT.

This chain uses TRBV29-1 with TRBJ1-1; TRBD1 is a possible D gene (6 bases). V was clipped by 6 bases and J by 0 bases, with 11 bases between them. This CDR3 has 13 amino acids. The V gene's germline CDR1 is SQVTM and CDR2 ANQGSEA. The CDR3: CSVLGHMNTEAFF. CDR3 DNA: TGCAGCGTGTTGGGACACATGAACACTGAAGCTTTCTTT. The full variable domain, completed using reference TRBV29-1 and TRBJ1-1, is SAVISQKPSRDICQRGTSLTIQCQVDSQVTMMFWYRQQPGQSLTLIATANQGSEATYESGFVIDKFPISRPNLTFSTLTVSNMSPEDSSIYLCSVLGHMNTEAFFGQGTRLTVV.

CDR3 in DNA: TGTGCCAGCAGCCAAGTTCAGGGAGTGAATAATGGCTACACCTTC. Its translation is CASSQVQGVNNGYTF. The chain carries TRBV14 and TRBJ1-2; D might be TRBD1 (5 bases). Germline CDR1 is SGHDN and CDR2 is FVKESK. CDR3 length: 15 residues. Deletions cut 1 base from V and 6 bases from J, with 15 bases between.

J is TRBJ2-5 and V is TRBV7-2, with TRBD1 as a possible D gene (5 bases). The CDR3 is made up of 13 amino acids. Trimming cost V 1 base and J 3 bases, with 6 bases left between them. CDR1 and CDR2 from the germline V gene are SGHTA and FQGNSA. CDR3 sequence (DNA): TGTGCCAGCAGCTTAGGGACAAAAGAGACCCAGTACTTC. This gives the protein CASSLGTKETQYF.

V gene TRBV18 combines with J gene TRBJ1-5; D unclear. The CDR3 is 14 residues long. CDR1 KGHSH and CDR2 LQKENI come from the germline V gene. Trimming shortened V by 3 bases and J by 5 bases, and 11 bases separated the two germline ends. The CDR3 DNA reads as TGTGCCAGCTCACCCTCAGGCGGCGATCAGCCCCAGCATTTT. Translating it yields CASSPSGGDQPQHF.